Below, 21 T cell receptor beta chains from the same sample are listed, as sequenced in a study of tumor-infiltrating lymphocytes in primary liver carcinoma. Unsorted whole blood yielded the blood RNA, and germline DNA was also extracted. With around 450 ng total RNA as template and a constant-region primer, TCR beta cDNA was made. TCR beta libraries came from three nested multiplex PCR rounds using slightly modified ARM-PCR. Running 10 cycles apiece, the first two PCR rounds relied on TRBV1-TRBV30 forward primers together with a C-beta reverse primer. TCRdb used MiXCR to reprocess the multiplex PCR reads, holding one entry per CDR3 protein. In the table there are more than 150,000 distinct CDR3 sequences, about 60% of which are singletons. Material for sequencing was peripheral blood. These receptors all stem from a man between 40 and 49 years old with primary liver carcinoma and hepatitis B virus infection.

In the case of this clonotype: A read error may explain this, as a much larger clone is one base away. The CDR3 reads CNVVGDIEQYF. CDR3 sequence (DNA): TGCAACGTTGTAGGGGATATCGAGCAGTACTTC. The chain uses TRBV29-1 and TRBJ2-7; a weak D match, TRBD1 (5 bases). This CDR3 has 11 residues. CDR1 and CDR2 (germline): SQVTM, ANQGSEA.

J is TRBJ2-7 and V is TRBV4-2, with 12 bases matching TRBD1. Trimming at V came to 1 base and at J to 7 bases, leaving 11 bases not matched to a gene. Germline V gene data show CDR1 as LGHNA and CDR2 as YNFKEQ. The CDR3 consists of 17 residues. CDR3 nucleotides: TGTGCCAGCAGCCAAGGCCTACCGGGACAGGGGGCGGGGGAGCAGTACTTC. Translation: CASSQGLPGQGAGEQYF.

About this clonotype itself: An end of the junction does not agree with germline; a read error may underlie this. The CDR3 protein is CASSPGTVGNTGELFF. The CDR3 bases are TGTGCCAGCAGCCCCGGGACAGTGGGCAACACCGGGGAGCTGTTTTTC. This rearrangement joins TRBV11-2 to TRBJ2-2, with 7 bases identical to TRBD1. Germline-derived CDR1 and CDR2 are SGHAT and FQNNGV. This CDR3 has 16 amino acids.

Notes on this clonotype: A much bigger clone sits one base away, suggesting this may be a read error. A read error is likely, as this CDR3 ends without the conserved phenylalanine or tryptophan. V gene TRBV29-1 combines with J gene TRBJ2-1; 7 bases align to TRBD2. The ends lost 7 bases at V and 3 bases at J; junction bases unmatched: 3. CDR3 length equals 12 residues. CDR1 and CDR2 from the germline V gene are SQVTM and ANQGSEA. The CDR3 is CSGGGFYNEQFY. The CDR3, as DNA: TGCAGCGGGGGGGGTTTCTACAATGAGCAGTTCTAC.

Concerning this clonotype: A single base separates this from a much larger clone, so it may be a read error. The chain has TRBV6-5 and TRBJ1-3; D possibly corresponds to TRBD1 (5 bases). The CDR3 extends over 13 amino acids. CDR1 is MNHEY, CDR2 SVGAGI, per germline. The CDR3 reads CAGSQRGGNTIYF. CDR3 DNA: TGTGCCGGCAGCCAGAGGGGTGGAAACACCATATATTTT.

The chain couples TRBV29-1 to TRBJ2-1; a possible D gene is TRBD2 (6 bases). Trimming removed 8 bases at V and 8 bases at J, with 22 bases between. In germline, CDR1 is SQVTM, CDR2 ANQGSEA. The CDR3 extends over 14 amino acids. The CDR3 here is CSPIGGTRGYEQFF. DNA for the CDR3: TGCAGCCCAATAGGCGGGACCCGTGGGTATGAGCAGTTCTTC.

Comment on this clonotype: The junction shows a germline mismatch at one end, possibly a read error. The rearrangement uses TRBV11-2 and TRBJ2-1, with a possible D match to TRBD2 (6 bases). Germline loops: CDR1 SGHAT, CDR2 FQNNGV. The CDR3 contains 17 residues. DNA of the CDR3: TGTGCCAGCAGCTTAGGGGGGTCGGGGGTCGCCGGTGGTGAGCAGCTCTTC. It translates to CASSLGGSGVAGGEQLF. Full variable domain (outside the CDR3, taken from reference TRBV11-2 and TRBJ2-1): EAGVAQSPRYKIIEKRQSVAFWCNPISGHATLYWYQQILGQGPKLLIQFQNNGVVDDSQLPKDRFSAERLKGVDSTLKIQPAKLEDSAVYLCASSLGGSGVAGGEQLFGPGTRLTVL.

This clonotype was counted a few times. This chain links TRBV14 with TRBJ2-7; TRBD2 matches at 7 bases. Germline CDR1 reads SGHDN; CDR2 reads FVKESK. This CDR3 region has 15 residues. J gave up 2 bases and V 2 bases, and 6 bases lay outside the gene matches. The CDR3 reads CASSQYSGFTYEQYF. CDR3 nucleotides: TGTGCCAGCAGCCAATATAGCGGGTTTACCTACGAGCAGTACTTC.

The chain combines TRBV6-6 with TRBJ2-5; either TRBD1 or TRBD2 may supply D (5 bases each). This CDR3 region has 16 residues. Between the trimmed V and J ends, which lost 5 bases and 5 bases, there was a span of 21 bases. Germline lookup yields CDR1 MNHNY and CDR2 SVGAGI (reference sequence). CDR3 sequence reads: CASSLIGRGGGETQYF. DNA for the CDR3: TGTGCCAGCAGTCTAATTGGACGGGGCGGCGGGGAGACCCAGTACTTC.

This clonotype has a handful of counts. A read error is possible here, since a much larger clone lies one base away. The V and J genes are TRBV11-2 and TRBJ2-1, with 7 bases identical to TRBD1. Germline values: CDR1 SGHAT, CDR2 FQNNGV. This CDR3 is built from 15 residues. CDR3 in DNA: TGTGCCAGCAGTCGGAGACAGGGCTCCTACAATGAGCAGCTCTTC. Translation: CASSRRQGSYNEQLF.

A word on this clonotype: One end of the junction does not line up with germline, which may come from a read error. J is TRBJ1-5 and V is TRBV28, with D tentatively TRBD1 (5 bases). CDR3 length: 16 amino acids. Germline V gives CDR1 MDHEN, CDR2 SYDVKM. This CDR3 is CTSQLIPGGLDQPQHF. The CDR3 DNA sequence: TGTACCAGCCAACTAATCCCGGGGGGTTTAGACCAGCCCCAGCATTTT. The full variable domain, completed using reference TRBV28 and TRBJ1-5, is DVKVTQSSRYLVKRTGEKVFLECVQDMDHENMFWYRQDPGLGLRLIYFSYDVKMKEKGDIPEGYSVSREKKERFSLILESASTNQTSMYLCTSQLIPGGLDQPQHFGDGTRLSIL.

This clonotype was counted only a few times. The chain has TRBV6-5 and TRBJ2-3; D remains unclear. V was trimmed by 0 bases and J by 0 bases, leaving 7 bases between them. Germline values: CDR1 MNHEY, CDR2 SVGAGI. This CDR3 contains 15 residues. This CDR3 is CASSYSGRSTDTQYF. CDR3 DNA sequence: TGTGCCAGCAGTTACTCCGGACGGAGCACAGATACGCAGTATTTT.

In regard to this clonotype: A read error may be the cause here, since a much bigger clone is one base away. This chain connects TRBV11-2 to TRBJ2-7; D is unresolved. From germline, CDR1 is SGHAT and CDR2 FQNNGV. CDR3 length: 15 amino acids. V was pared by 7 bases and J by 2 bases, with 18 bases between. The CDR3, as DNA: TGTGCCAGCATCCAGCTTAAGGGCAAGACCTACGAGCAGTACTTC. Protein sequence: CASIQLKGKTYEQYF.

As to this clonotype: Since a much larger clone is just one base distant, this may be a read error. The chain combines TRBV29-1 with TRBJ2-1; 8 bases align to TRBD2. Germline assignment: CDR1 SQVTM and CDR2 ANQGSEA. The length of the CDR3 is 13 residues. The CDR3 coding sequence is TGCAGCGTGAGCGGGGGCTCAGGGCATGAGCAGCTCTTC. Translating gives CSVSGGSGHEQLF.

This clonotype was counted a single time. At one end, the junction sequence differs from germline, possibly due to a read error. The CDR3 DNA reads as TGTGCCAGCAATACGGGACAGGGGTGCACAGATACACAGTATTTT. Its protein is CASNTGQGCTDTQYF. This chain links TRBV6-5 with TRBJ2-3, with 10 bases matching TRBD1. The CDR3 covers 15 residues. CDR1 is MNHEY, CDR2 SVGAGI, per germline.

The chain has TRBV5-4 and TRBJ1-1, with D possibly being TRBD1 (6 bases). The CDR3 loop spans 17 amino acids. CDR1 is SGHNT, CDR2 YYREEE, per germline (reference sequence). V shed 0 bases and J shed 0 bases, with 15 bases lying between them. Here the CDR3 DNA reads TGTGCCAGCAGCTTGGGGCGGACAGCTTACATGAACACTGAAGCTTTCTTT. It codes for CASSLGRTAYMNTEAFF.

The table lists this clonotype with many counts. The chain employs TRBV29-1 and TRBJ1-4; D is unresolved. V dropped 6 bases and J dropped 8 bases, with 10 bases sitting between them. This CDR3 region has 11 residues. Germline assignment: CDR1 SQVTM and CDR2 ANQGSEA. The chain's CDR3 is CSVYEQEKLFF. The CDR3 region has the DNA TGCAGCGTATATGAACAGGAAAAACTGTTTTTT.

In the case of this clonotype: An end of the junction differs from the germline gene, which may be a read error. V usage is TRBV6-5 and J usage is TRBJ1-5; perhaps TRBD1 as D (6 bases). The CDR3 is 15 residues long. Germline-derived CDR1 and CDR2 are MNHEY and SVGAGI. For the CDR3, the DNA is TGTGCCGGCAGTCCAGGGGCCTTGACCAGTCAGCCCCAGCATTTT. Amino acids: CAGSPGALTSQPQHF.

Comment on this clonotype: Its ends do not fully match the called genes, so a read error is possible. The chain employs TRBV11-1 and TRBJ2-7; possibly TRBD2 for D (6 bases). This CDR3 has 14 amino acids. CDR1 and CDR2 from the germline V gene are SGHAT and FQDESV (reference sequence). CDR3 in amino acids: CACSSEAAGYEQYF. CDR3 DNA sequence: TGTGCCTGCAGCTCCGAGGCGGCGGGGTACGAGCAATACTTC.

This chain connects TRBV11-2 to TRBJ2-5, with 9 bases fitting TRBD1. The CDR3 runs to 16 residues. J was trimmed by 4 bases and V by 5 bases; bases with no gene match: 11. The germline gives CDR1 SGHAT, CDR2 FQNNGV. CDR3 DNA sequence: TGTGCCAGCAGCATACAGGGGGCAGGATTGGGAGAGACCCAGTACTTC. As protein: CASSIQGAGLGETQYF.

In the case of this clonotype: Being one base from a much bigger clone, this may be a read error. The chain combines TRBV29-1 with TRBJ2-3; D remains ambiguous. This CDR3 comprises 15 residues. Germline V lookup: CDR1 SQVTM, CDR2 ANQGSEA. CDR3 coding DNA: TGCAGCGTTGCATACCCGTTACTGGGCACAAATACGCAGTATTTT. Translated: CSVAYPLLGTNTQYF.